A single sample gave rise to the 29 T cell receptor beta chains below, sequenced in a study of OX40 agonist ivuxolimab in advanced cancers. Assay: immunoSEQ multiplex PCR; the TCRdb copy retains only in-frame clones and omits some. The sample lists over 75,000 clones, roughly 88% occurring once. The sequences come from CD4+ or CD8+ T cells sorted from blood, collected in a trial of the OX40 agonist ivuxolimab. The receptors were gathered from an adult with an advanced solid tumor such as melanoma, head and neck, liver or kidney cancer.

This rearrangement joins TRBV6-5 to TRBJ2-1; tentatively, D is TRBD2 (5 bases). Trimming left V 6 bases short and J 5 bases short, with 11 bases between. Germline CDR1 and CDR2: MNHEY and SVGAGI. The CDR3 loop spans 13 amino acids. CDR3 in DNA: TGTGCCAGCAGAAGGAGGCCCCACAATGAGCAGTTCTTC. It translates to CASRRRPHNEQFF.

The J gene is TRBJ2-3, the V gene TRBV7-2, with no clear D. The V gene's germline CDR1 is SGHTA and CDR2 FQGNSA. This CDR3 is 11 amino acids long. V was trimmed by 2 bases and J by 6 bases, leaving 3 bases between them. The CDR3 DNA is TGTGCCAGCAGCTTATTGGATACGCAGTATTTT. As protein: CASSLLDTQYF.

This sequence joins TRBV10-3 and TRBJ1-1, with 11 positions matching TRBD1. Trimming took 6 bases from V and 6 from J; bases not matched to a gene: 3. The length of the CDR3 is 13 residues. Germline values: CDR1 ENHRY, CDR2 SYGVKD. The CDR3 here is CAIRGQGEAEAFF. In DNA, the CDR3 is TGTGCCATCAGGGGACAGGGGGAGGCTGAAGCTTTCTTT.

The chain employs TRBV5-1 and TRBJ2-7; D gene uncertain. CDR1 is SGHRS and CDR2 is YFSETQ in the germline V gene. This CDR3 contains 12 residues. Trimming stripped 2 bases from V and 6 bases from J, with 9 bases between. In nucleotides, the CDR3 is TGCGCCAGCAGCTTACCAAGTACCGAGCAGTACTTC. Translating gives CASSLPSTEQYF.

The chain couples TRBV7-2 to TRBJ2-5; the D call may be TRBD1 or TRBD2 (6 bases each). The CDR3 length is 13 residues. Trimming left V 1 base short and J 7 bases short, with 10 bases between. Germline CDR1 and CDR2: SGHTA and FQGNSA. CDR3 nucleotide sequence: TGTGCCAGCAGCTTAGGGGGGCGGGGGACCCAGTACTTC. Protein sequence: CASSLGGRGTQYF.

The gene calls are TRBV6-4 and TRBJ2-7, with 9 bases that match TRBD1. This CDR3 is built from 16 residues. Germline-derived CDR1 and CDR2 are MRHNA and SNTAGT. Losses at the gene ends were 0 bases for V and 5 bases for J; bases not matched to a gene: 8. CDR3 nucleotide sequence: TGTGCCAGCAGTGACTCGGGACAGGGCCAAAGGGACGAGCAGTACTTC. It codes for CASSDSGQGQRDEQYF.

CDR3 protein: CASSLVAGGYNEQFF. The CDR3 nucleotides are TGCGCCAGCAGCTTGGTAGCGGGAGGCTACAATGAGCAGTTCTTC. This rearrangement joins TRBV5-1 to TRBJ2-1; 10 nucleotides match TRBD2. Germline CDR1 reads SGHRS; CDR2 reads YFSETQ. V shed 0 bases and J 3 bases; nucleotides not matched to a gene: 0. The CDR3 is 15 amino acids.

The V and J genes are TRBV19 and TRBJ2-2; TRBD2 aligns across 7 bases. Germline assignment: CDR1 LNHDA and CDR2 SQIVND (reference sequence). The J segment lost 2 bases and the V segment lost 6 bases, leaving 6 bases of the junction unmatched. The CDR3 has 15 residues. The CDR3 bases are TGTGCCAGTAGGCCCGGGACTATAAACACCGGGGAGCTGTTTTTT. Protein product: CASRPGTINTGELFF.

The chain links TRBV27 to TRBJ2-1; 14 positions agree with TRBD2. The V and J ends lost 2 bases and 8 bases, in that order; junction bases with no gene match: 5. The CDR3 contains 16 residues. Looked up from germline, CDR1 is MNHEY and CDR2 is SMNVEV (reference sequence). CDR3 residues: CASSLGLAGGKDEQFF. Here the CDR3 DNA reads TGTGCCAGCAGTTTAGGACTAGCGGGAGGAAAGGATGAGCAGTTCTTC.

The rearrangement uses TRBV5-4 and TRBJ1-2, with D hard to call. Germline lookup yields CDR1 SGHNT and CDR2 YYREEE (reference sequence). The CDR3 is 13 residues long. Between the trimmed V and J ends, which lost 0 bases and 0 bases, there was a span of 3 bases. The CDR3 DNA follows: TGTGCCAGCAGCTTGGAGACTAACTATGGCTACACCTTC. This codes for CASSLETNYGYTF.

The V call is TRBV4-2, the J call TRBJ2-1; D is uncertain. The length of the CDR3 is 16 residues. Germline V gene sequence: CDR1 LGHNA, CDR2 YNFKEQ. Trimming took off 5 bases at V and 0 bases at J, with 14 bases between the two ends. The CDR3 DNA follows: TGTGCCAGCAGCTCATTTCCTACTCGCTCCTACAATGAGCAGTTCTTC. Translation: CASSSFPTRSYNEQFF.

This sequence joins TRBV4-3 and TRBJ2-7; D might be TRBD2 (6 bases). Looked up from germline, CDR1 is LGHNA and CDR2 is YSLEER. Trimming shortened V by 2 bases and J by 0 bases, and 17 bases separated the two germline ends. The CDR3 covers 17 residues. Here the CDR3 DNA reads TGCGCCAGCAGCCAAAGGAAGGCGGGACCAACCTCCTACGAGCAGTACTTC. It translates to CASSQRKAGPTSYEQYF.

The CDR3 nucleotides are TGTGCCAGCCGGGGACAGGGGGCATCGGGGGAGCTGTTTTTT. It translates to CASRGQGASGELFF. V gene TRBV4-2 combines with J gene TRBJ2-2, with 12 bases that match TRBD1. The CDR3 extends over 14 amino acids. Looked up from germline, CDR1 is LGHNA and CDR2 is YNFKEQ. The ends lost 8 bases at V and 8 bases at J; junction bases unmatched: 6.

V gene TRBV6-5 combines with J gene TRBJ2-7; D gene uncertain. Germline V gives CDR1 MNHEY, CDR2 SVGAGI. Trimming shortened V by 6 bases and J by 2 bases, and 11 bases separated the two germline ends. CDR3 length: 13 amino acids. CDR3: CASSRGRPYEQYF. The CDR3 nucleotides read TGTGCCAGCAGCAGAGGCCGGCCCTACGAGCAGTACTTC.

J is TRBJ2-7 and V is TRBV28, with D perhaps matching TRBD1 (6 bases). Looked up from germline, CDR1 is MDHEN and CDR2 is SYDVKM. The CDR3 totals 15 residues. Deletions cut 5 bases from V and 2 bases from J, with 16 bases between. CDR3 sequence reads: CASSRYGQPTYEQYF. DNA of the CDR3: TGTGCCAGCAGTCGCTACGGACAGCCAACCTACGAGCAGTACTTC.

This clone is a singleton in its sample. This rearrangement joins TRBV5-6 to TRBJ2-3; no clear D gene. The germline V gene has CDR1 SGHDT and CDR2 YYEEEE. Trimming removed 0 bases at V and 2 bases at J, with 10 bases between. The CDR3 has 15 residues. CDR3 loop: CASSLAGLFTDTQYF. In DNA, the CDR3 is TGTGCCAGCAGCTTGGCCGGGCTTTTCACAGATACGCAGTATTTT.

The genes are TRBV5-6 and TRBJ2-7; 12 bases are a match to TRBD2. This CDR3 spans 17 amino acids. V shed 1 base and J 0 bases; nucleotides not matched to a gene: 5. Germline CDR1 SGHDT, CDR2 YYEEEE. CDR3 sequence: CASSLWGLAGFSYEQYF. The CDR3 DNA is TGTGCCAGCAGCTTGTGGGGACTAGCGGGCTTCTCCTACGAGCAGTACTTC.

The chain joins TRBV7-2 to TRBJ1-1; D unclear. CDR1 is SGHTA and CDR2 is FQGNSA in the germline V gene. The CDR3 loop spans 14 amino acids. V lost 0 bases and J lost 4, with 9 bases in between. The CDR3 DNA reads TGTGCCAGCAGCTTAGCGCATGGCACCACTGAAGCTTTCTTT. Translation: CASSLAHGTTEAFF.

CDR3: CASNPSGSYEQYF. DNA of the CDR3: TGTGCCAGCAACCCTAGCGGGAGTTACGAGCAGTACTTC. V is TRBV7-2 and J is TRBJ2-7; 10 bases line up with TRBD2. Germline-derived CDR1 and CDR2 are SGHTA and FQGNSA. The CDR3 is 13 amino acids. J lost 4 bases, V lost 7 bases, and 4 bases had no gene match.

Only a few counts were recorded for this clone. As DNA, the CDR3 is TGTGCCAGTAGTAATGCGGGTTCGAACACCGGGGAGCTGTTTTTT. As protein: CASSNAGSNTGELFF. V usage is TRBV19 and J usage is TRBJ2-2, with D tentatively TRBD2 (5 bases). Per germline, CDR1 LNHDA and CDR2 SQIVND (reference sequence). The V and J ends lost 4 bases and 0 bases respectively, with 9 bases between them. This CDR3 is built from 15 residues.

The chain carries TRBV20-1 and TRBJ2-1; D gene uncertain. Per germline, CDR1 DFQATT and CDR2 SNEGSKA (reference sequence). Trimming stripped 0 bases from V and 7 bases from J, with 4 bases between. This CDR3 region has 11 residues. The CDR3 DNA reads as TGCAGTGCTAGAGATCAGAATGAGCAGTTCTTC. Protein: CSARDQNEQFF.

V usage is TRBV18 and J usage is TRBJ1-3; no reliable D call. CDR3 size: 15 residues. Germline V CDR1 and CDR2: KGHSH, LQKENI. Deletions cut 5 bases from V and 4 bases from J, with 15 bases between. The CDR3 protein is CASSVAQFAGNTIYF. The CDR3 DNA sequence: TGTGCCAGCTCAGTCGCGCAATTTGCCGGAAACACCATATATTTT.

V gene TRBV10-3 combines with J gene TRBJ2-1; 10 positions agree with TRBD2. Trimming at V came to 6 bases and at J to 0 bases, leaving 11 bases not matched to a gene. The V gene's germline CDR1 is ENHRY and CDR2 SYGVKD. The CDR3 is 18 residues long. CDR3 bases: TGTGCCATCAGAGGACTAGCGGAGGGCACAAGCTCCTACAATGAGCAGTTCTTC. Translation: CAIRGLAEGTSSYNEQFF.

The V call is TRBV9, the J call TRBJ2-3, with TRBD1 matching 10 bases. Per the germline V gene, CDR1 is SGDLS and CDR2 is YYNGEE. This CDR3 spans 14 amino acids. The junction had 4 bases not matched to a gene; V was cut back by 5 bases and J by 4 bases. CDR3 amino acids: CASSPGQGSDTQYF. The CDR3 coding sequence is TGTGCCAGCAGTCCGGGACAGGGGTCAGATACGCAGTATTTT.

The chain is built from TRBV18 and TRBJ1-4; 7 bases align to TRBD1. Germline CDR1 and CDR2: KGHSH and LQKENI. The ends lost 6 bases at V and 0 bases at J; junction bases unmatched: 4. This CDR3 is built from 15 residues. The CDR3 loop is CASSGGQATNEKLFF. CDR3 in DNA: TGTGCCAGCTCGGGAGGACAGGCAACTAATGAAAAACTGTTTTTT.

This clone has just a few counts. The chain recombines TRBV28 with TRBJ2-5; tentatively, D is TRBD2 (6 bases). The V gene lost 5 bases and the J gene lost 8 bases, with 24 bases spanning the gap. In germline, CDR1 is MDHEN, CDR2 SYDVKM. This CDR3 spans 16 amino acids. The CDR3 DNA is TGTGCCAGCAGTCCCTCCCGCGGGGCCGATAGGGACACCCAGTACTTC. Encoded protein: CASSPSRGADRDTQYF.

The chain combines TRBV15 with TRBJ2-1, with D perhaps matching TRBD2 (5 bases). Trimming shortened V by 0 bases and J by 5 bases, and 14 bases separated the two germline ends. The CDR3 totals 16 residues. From germline, CDR1 is LNHNV and CDR2 YYDKDF (reference sequence). The CDR3 region has the DNA TGTGCCACCAGCAGAGACAAACTAGGGTGGCACAATGAGCAGTTCTTC. It specifies CATSRDKLGWHNEQFF.

This rearrangement joins TRBV2 to TRBJ2-5, with D perhaps TRBD1 (5 bases). Germline V gene data show CDR1 as SNHLY and CDR2 as FYNNEI. Trimming took off 0 bases at V and 6 bases at J, with 17 bases between the two ends. This CDR3 has 16 amino acids. The CDR3 reads CASSEAQRTLGQTQYF. DNA of the CDR3: TGTGCCAGCAGTGAAGCGCAAAGGACATTAGGACAGACCCAGTACTTC.

This clone was seen only once. The J gene is TRBJ2-4, the V gene TRBV25-1; D perhaps matches TRBD2 (5 bases). The V gene's germline CDR1 is MGHDK and CDR2 SYGVNS. V was pared by 3 bases and J by 6 bases, with 15 bases between. CDR3 size: 15 residues. CDR3 in amino acids: CASSDPQSGVNIQYF. Here the CDR3 DNA reads TGTGCCAGCAGTGATCCCCAATCCGGGGTAAACATTCAGTACTTC.